This T cell receptor beta chain was profiled in a study of blood T cell repertoires in COVID-19. Study in general: The United States, Italy and Spain provided the acute and convalescent COVID-19 samples.

Per the authors' pipeline: Amplification from reference gene primers served as the basis for estimated nucleated cell counts. The data were produced by immunoSEQ multiplex PCR, yet TCRdb's version contains in-frame clones alone and is incomplete. Clone size and the V and J calls come from that table; the DNA yielded D and trimming. The sample carries some 130,000 clones, roughly 90% recorded once. Patients of the Seattle cohort, enrolled during active infection, were followed longitudinally. Germline V gene data show CDR1 as SNHLY and CDR2 as FYNNEI. This CDR3 is 15 amino acids long. V was clipped by 7 bases and J by 7 bases, with 17 bases between them.

The chain links TRBV2 to TRBJ1-6; D is possibly TRBD1 (5 bases). The receptor was isolated from a man in his fifties or sixties with COVID-19, enrolled during active disease. Sequencing was carried out using peripheral blood. CDR3 bases: TGTGCCAGCACCAAGCGGGGGTCCTTAAATTCACCCCTCCACTTT. Translated, it gives CASTKRGSLNSPLHF.